This entry features one T cell receptor (beta chain) sequence. The germline gives CDR1 MNHNS, CDR2 SASEGT. This CDR3 has 15 residues. V shed 6 bases, J shed 4 bases, and the junction held 5 bases outside the gene matches. The data were taken from a study of identical twins. TCRdb reanalysed the 5' RACE reads using MiXCR and keeps one entry per CDR3 protein. This sample has around 960,000 distinct CDR3 sequences, with 12% found just once. In addition, the sample was reused for a study of yellow fever vaccine responses in identical twins.

This chain uses TRBV6-1 with TRBJ2-1, with TRBD1 matching 11 bases. The origin of this receptor is a woman under 30 in good health. Input material: PBMCs. The CDR3: CASRVGQGVYNEQFF. CDR3 in DNA: TGTGCCAGCAGAGTGGGACAGGGGGTTTACAATGAGCAGTTCTTC.